This T cell receptor beta chain came from a study of identical twins. This clonotype was observed a handful of times. cDNA carried unique molecular identifiers, and a universal primer site was added by template switching. Using its own MiXCR run on the 5' RACE reads, TCRdb lists one record per CDR3 protein. The sample shows 500,000 to 600,000 distinct CDR3 sequences, about 20% of them seen only once. V was cut by 0 bases and J by 4 bases, with 13 bases left in between. CDR1 is LGHNA, CDR2 YNFKEQ, per germline. The CDR3 spans 16 residues. This sample was shared with a second study, whose subject was T cells expressing NK-cell markers.

Sequencing used CD4+ T cells sorted from blood. V is TRBV4-2 and J is TRBJ2-1, with a weak D call TRBD2 (6 bases). The receptor's source is a woman in her late teens or twenties in good health. CDR3 in DNA: TGTGCCAGCAGCCAAGAGGCTAGCGCCTTATACAATGAGCAGTTCTTC. This encodes CASSQEASALYNEQFF.